A selection of T cell receptor beta chains follows, all from one sample in a study of neoadjuvant nivolumab and ipilimumab in lung cancer. Assay used: immunoSEQ multiplex PCR; TCRdb lists only in-frame clones, some missing. Of about 4,500 clones listed, less than 85% were seen once; the top ten hold approximately 10%. The source was tumor tissue, collected after neoadjuvant nivolumab, alone or with ipilimumab, at or shortly before surgery. The receptors come from an adult with non-small cell lung cancer. Both conserved end residues are part of each CDR3. The D gene is left open where the match is weak. The size field is filled for only some rows; it gives once, few, many or a size class.

>TRBD2|TRBJ2-4|NA|TRBV7-2
CASSLAGGRNIQYF
TGTGCCAGCAGCTTAGCGGGCGGGAGAAACATTCAGTACTTC
>NA|TRBJ2-2|NA|TRBV5-3
CARSLVGSWTGELFF
TGTGCCAGAAGCTTGGTGGGTTCCTGGACCGGGGAGCTGTTTTTT
>NA|TRBJ1-2|NA|TRBV4-3
CASSQVFGGANGYTF
TGCGCCAGCAGCCAAGTATTTGGGGGCGCGAATGGCTACACCTTC
>TRBD1|TRBJ2-6|NA|TRBV18
CASSHTGQYSGANVLTF
TGTGCCAGCTCACACACGGGACAGTATTCTGGGGCCAACGTCCTGACTTTC
>TRBD2|TRBJ2-3|NA|TRBV6-5
CASTPGGLTDTQYF
TGTGCCAGCACCCCGGGGGGACTCACAGATACGCAGTATTTT
>TRBD1|TRBJ1-5|NA|TRBV5-6
CASSAMVGGGNQPQHF
TGTGCCAGCAGCGCCATGGTAGGGGGCGGCAATCAGCCCCAGCATTTT
>TRBD1|TRBJ1-5|NA|TRBV19
CASSMGQGYQPQHF
TGTGCCAGTAGTATGGGACAGGGGTATCAGCCCCAGCATTTT
>TRBD1|TRBJ1-2|medium-sized|TRBV28
CATRLGTDYGYTF
TGTGCCACCCGTCTAGGGACAGACTATGGCTACACCTTC
>NA|TRBJ2-3|NA|TRBV5-5
CASSFSSRTDTQYF
TGTGCCAGCAGCTTCTCGTCTCGGACAGATACGCAGTATTTT
>NA|TRBJ2-7|few|TRBV4-3
CASSQRLGAEQYF
TGCGCCAGCAGCCAAAGGCTGGGGGCTGAGCAGTACTTC
>NA|TRBJ1-2|NA|TRBV29-1
CSVERWGGEDGYTF
TGCAGCGTTGAACGGTGGGGGGGCGAGGATGGCTACACCTTC
>NA|TRBJ2-3|NA|TRBV7-9
CASSLRGQRYTDTQYF
TGTGCCAGCAGCTTACGGGGCCAAAGATACACAGATACGCAGTATTTT